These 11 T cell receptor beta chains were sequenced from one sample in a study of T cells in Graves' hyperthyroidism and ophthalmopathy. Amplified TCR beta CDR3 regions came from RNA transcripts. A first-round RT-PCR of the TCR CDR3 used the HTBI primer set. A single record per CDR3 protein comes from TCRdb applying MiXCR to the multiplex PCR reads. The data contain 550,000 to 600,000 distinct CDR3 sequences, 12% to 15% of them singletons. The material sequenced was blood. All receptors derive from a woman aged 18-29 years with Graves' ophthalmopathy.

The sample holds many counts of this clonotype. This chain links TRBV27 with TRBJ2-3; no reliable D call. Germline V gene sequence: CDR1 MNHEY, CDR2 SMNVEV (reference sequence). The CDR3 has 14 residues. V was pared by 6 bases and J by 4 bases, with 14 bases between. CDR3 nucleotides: TGTGCCAGCAGCCAACAAAACGATGCAGATACGCAGTATTTT. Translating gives CASSQQNDADTQYF.

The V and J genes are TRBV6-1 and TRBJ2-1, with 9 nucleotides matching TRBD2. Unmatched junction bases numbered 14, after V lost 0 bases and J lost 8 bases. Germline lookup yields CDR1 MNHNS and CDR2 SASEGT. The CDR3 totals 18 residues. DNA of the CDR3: TGTGCCAGCAGTGAAGCGCTTTACTGGCGGGAGGGCCTCGATGAGCAGTTCTTC. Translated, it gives CASSEALYWREGLDEQFF.

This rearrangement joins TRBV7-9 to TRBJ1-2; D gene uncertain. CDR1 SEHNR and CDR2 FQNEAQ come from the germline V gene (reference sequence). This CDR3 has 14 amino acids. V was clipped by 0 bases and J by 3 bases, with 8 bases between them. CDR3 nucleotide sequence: TGTGCCAGCAGCTTAGCGTCCGGGTACTATGGCTACACCTTC. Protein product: CASSLASGYYGYTF.

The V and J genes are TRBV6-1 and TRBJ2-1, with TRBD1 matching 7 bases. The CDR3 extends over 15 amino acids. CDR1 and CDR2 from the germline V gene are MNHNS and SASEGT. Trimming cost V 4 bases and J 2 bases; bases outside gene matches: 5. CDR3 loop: CASSVQGTAYNEQFF. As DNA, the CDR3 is TGTGCCAGCAGTGTTCAGGGGACAGCCTACAATGAGCAGTTCTTC.

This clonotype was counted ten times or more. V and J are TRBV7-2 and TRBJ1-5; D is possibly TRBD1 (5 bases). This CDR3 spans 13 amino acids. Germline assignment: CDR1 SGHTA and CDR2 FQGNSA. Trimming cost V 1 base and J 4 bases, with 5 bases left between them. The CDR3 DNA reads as TGTGCCAGCAGCTTAGGACAGAATCAGCCCCAGCATTTT. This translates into CASSLGQNQPQHF. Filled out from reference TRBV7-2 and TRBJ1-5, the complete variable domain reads GAGVSQSPSNKVTEKGKDVELRCDPISGHTALYWYRQSLGQGLEFLIYFQGNSAPDKSGLPSDRFSAERTGGSVSTLTIQRTQQEDSAVYLCASSLGQNQPQHFGDGTRLSIL.

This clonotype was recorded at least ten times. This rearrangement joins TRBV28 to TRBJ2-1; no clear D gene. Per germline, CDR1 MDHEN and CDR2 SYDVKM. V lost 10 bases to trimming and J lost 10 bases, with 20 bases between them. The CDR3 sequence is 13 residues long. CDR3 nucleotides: TGTGCCATCACAAATAGGGTCTACTCCGAGCAGTTCTTC. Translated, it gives CAITNRVYSEQFF.

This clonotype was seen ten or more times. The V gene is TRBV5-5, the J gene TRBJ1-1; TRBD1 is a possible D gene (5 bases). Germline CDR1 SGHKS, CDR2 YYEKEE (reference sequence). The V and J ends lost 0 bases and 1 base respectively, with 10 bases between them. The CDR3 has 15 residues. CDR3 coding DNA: TGTGCCAGCAGCTTGGTGGCAGGGAGGAACACTGAAGCTTTCTTT. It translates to CASSLVAGRNTEAFF. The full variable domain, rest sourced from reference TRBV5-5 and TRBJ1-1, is DAGVTQSPTHLIKTRGQQVTLRCSPISGHKSVSWYQQVLGQGPQFIFQYYEKEERGRGNFPDRFSARQFPNYSSELNVNALLLGDSALYLCASSLVAGRNTEAFFGQGTRLTVV.

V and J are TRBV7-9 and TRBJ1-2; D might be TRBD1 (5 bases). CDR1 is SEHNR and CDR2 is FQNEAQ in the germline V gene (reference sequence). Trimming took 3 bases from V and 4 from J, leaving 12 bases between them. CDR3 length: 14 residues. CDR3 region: CASSLNEGFYGYTF. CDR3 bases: TGTGCCAGCAGCTTGAATGAGGGGTTCTATGGCTACACCTTC.

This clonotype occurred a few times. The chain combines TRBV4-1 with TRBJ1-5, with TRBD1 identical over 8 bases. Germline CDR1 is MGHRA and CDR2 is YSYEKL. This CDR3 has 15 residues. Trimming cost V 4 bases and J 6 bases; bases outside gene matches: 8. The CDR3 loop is CASSPRTGWVQPQHF. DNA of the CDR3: TGCGCCAGCAGCCCCAGGACAGGGTGGGTTCAGCCCCAGCATTTT.

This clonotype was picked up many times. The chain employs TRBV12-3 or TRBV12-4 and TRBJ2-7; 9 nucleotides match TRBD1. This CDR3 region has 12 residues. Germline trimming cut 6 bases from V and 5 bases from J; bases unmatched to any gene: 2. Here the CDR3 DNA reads TGTGCCAGCAGCAGACAGGGGGACGAGCAGTACTTC. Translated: CASSRQGDEQYF.

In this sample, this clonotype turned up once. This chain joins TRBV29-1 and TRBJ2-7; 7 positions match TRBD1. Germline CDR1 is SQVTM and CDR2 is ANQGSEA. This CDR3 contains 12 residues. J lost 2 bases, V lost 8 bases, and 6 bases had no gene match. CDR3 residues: CSTWDSPYEQYF. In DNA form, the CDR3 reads TGCAGCACATGGGACAGTCCCTACGAGCAGTACTTC.